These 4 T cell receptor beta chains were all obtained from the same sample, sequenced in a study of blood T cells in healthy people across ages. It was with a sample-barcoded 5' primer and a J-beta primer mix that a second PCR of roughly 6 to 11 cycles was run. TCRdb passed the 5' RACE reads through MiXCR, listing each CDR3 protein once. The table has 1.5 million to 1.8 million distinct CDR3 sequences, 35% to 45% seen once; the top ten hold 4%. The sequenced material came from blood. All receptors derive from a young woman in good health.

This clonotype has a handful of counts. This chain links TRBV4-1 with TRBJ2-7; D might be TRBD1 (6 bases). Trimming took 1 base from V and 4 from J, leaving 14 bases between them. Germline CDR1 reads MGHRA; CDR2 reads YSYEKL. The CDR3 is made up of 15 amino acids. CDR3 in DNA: TGCGCCAGCAGCCAAGTGGCAGGGGATTATTACGAGCAGTACTTC. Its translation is CASSQVAGDYYEQYF.

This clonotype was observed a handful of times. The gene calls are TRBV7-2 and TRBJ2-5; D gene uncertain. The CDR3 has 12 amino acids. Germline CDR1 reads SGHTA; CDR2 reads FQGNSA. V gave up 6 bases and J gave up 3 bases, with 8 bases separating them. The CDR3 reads CASSFKKETQYF. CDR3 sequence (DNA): TGTGCCAGCAGTTTTAAGAAAGAGACCCAGTACTTC. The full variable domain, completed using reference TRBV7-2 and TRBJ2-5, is GAGVSQSPSNKVTEKGKDVELRCDPISGHTALYWYRQSLGQGLEFLIYFQGNSAPDKSGLPSDRFSAERTGGSVSTLTIQRTQQEDSAVYLCASSFKKETQYFGPGTRLLVL.

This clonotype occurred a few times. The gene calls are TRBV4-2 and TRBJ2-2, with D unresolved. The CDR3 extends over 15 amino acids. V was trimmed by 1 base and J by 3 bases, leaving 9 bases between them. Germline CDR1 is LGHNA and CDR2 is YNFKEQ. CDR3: CASSQVAGDTGELFF. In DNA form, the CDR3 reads TGTGCCAGCAGCCAAGTGGCCGGAGACACCGGGGAGCTGTTTTTT.

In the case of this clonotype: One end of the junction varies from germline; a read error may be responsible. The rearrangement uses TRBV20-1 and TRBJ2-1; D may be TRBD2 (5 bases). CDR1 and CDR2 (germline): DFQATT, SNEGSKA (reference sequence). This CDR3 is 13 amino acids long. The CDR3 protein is CSAGLMSYNELFF. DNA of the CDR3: TGCAGTGCCGGACTGATGTCCTACAATGAGCTGTTCTTC.